This entry features one T cell receptor (beta chain) sequence. This entry comes from a study of blood T cell repertoires in COVID-19. Whole-study context: Material from acute and convalescent COVID-19 was sourced from the United States, Italy and Spain.

The V and J ends lost 8 bases and 2 bases, in that order; junction bases with no gene match: 9. The CDR3 sequence is 14 residues long. Per germline, CDR1 ENHRY and CDR2 SYGVKD. Original handling: Nucleated cell counts were estimated from reference gene primer amplification. Here immunoSEQ multiplex PCR was the method, and the copy in TCRdb shows in-frame clones only, minus some. V and J calls and clone size come straight from that table; D and trimming were deduced from the DNA. The sample lists more than 150,000 clones, under 80% occurring once. The clonotype originates from a man over 45 who had recovered from COVID-19. The sample taken for sequencing was peripheral blood. The chain combines TRBV10-3 with TRBJ2-7; 7 bases line up with TRBD2. The CDR3 sequence is CAIGGGGATYEQYF. The CDR3 DNA is TGTGCCATCGGGGGGGGAGGGGCCACCTACGAGCAGTACTTC.